The clone carrying this TCR beta chain was observed a few times. What it recognizes is unknown. Primers included in the PCR were 60 Vbeta and 13 Jbeta primers. Original processing methods: In a later analysis, the count reached 82 million or so unique TCR beta chains, with approximately 10 million shared. Assay used: immunoSEQ multiplex PCR; TCRdb lists only in-frame clones, some missing. D and trimming were read from the DNA, whereas the V and J calls and clone size are those reported in that table. This table has about 180,000 clones, about 80% appearing once. The source of the sample is a study of cytomegalovirus exposure and HLA in healthy donors. Notes on the study in general: When analyzed later, a missense DCLRE1C variant was found to be linked to TCR beta V- and J-gene trimming. TCR sequences were mostly rare, though some public TCRs occurred in many donors. Later examination showed HLA-associated TCR beta chains had greater clonal expansion than equally common others.

The specimen sequenced was PBMCs. The TCR sequence derives from a man between 18 and 29 years old in good health and CMV-seronegative.

CDR3 amino acids: CAWSVRLRGPVNEQFF. CDR3 nucleotide sequence: TGTGCCTGGAGTGTGCGACTCCGGGGTCCAGTCAATGAGCAGTTCTTC. V usage is TRBV30 and J usage is TRBJ2-1; TRBD2 is a possible D gene (5 bases). The CDR3 length is 16 residues. CDR1 is GTSNPN and CDR2 is SVGIG in the germline V gene (reference sequence). V shed 0 bases and J shed 6 bases, with 18 bases lying between them.